This T cell receptor beta chain is drawn from a study of T cells in Graves' hyperthyroidism and ophthalmopathy. Germline trimming cut 8 bases from V and 2 bases from J; bases unmatched to any gene: 14. Germline CDR1 MNHNS, CDR2 SASEGT. The length of the CDR3 is 16 residues. Amplified TCR beta CDR3 regions derived from RNA transcripts. First-round RT-PCR of the TCR CDR3 relied on the HTBI primer set. Each CDR3 protein is one row after TCRdb ran MiXCR on the multiplex PCR reads. The sample has hundreds of thousands of distinct CDR3 sequences; roughly 20% are singletons. Source material: blood. The sequence was collected from a young man with Graves' ophthalmopathy. The V gene is TRBV6-1, the J gene TRBJ2-7; 8 nucleotides line up with TRBD2. The CDR3 DNA reads TGTGCCAGCTATAAACGGGGGGGCGCGGCTCCCTACGAGCAGTACTTC. This codes for CASYKRGGAAPYEQYF.